This T cell receptor beta chain originates from a study of vaccination and CD4 T cells after COVID-19. Sequencing of DNA taken from cultured CD4+ T cells relied on the Oncomine TCR Beta short-read assay. TCRdb reanalysed the PCR reads using MiXCR and keeps one entry per CDR3 protein. The sample holds fewer than 20,000 distinct CDR3 sequences; 53% are singletons and the top ten take more than 7%. Germline lookup yields CDR1 MNHEY and CDR2 SVGAGI. The CDR3 is 15 amino acids. Trimming left V 4 bases short and J 3 bases short, with 13 bases between. Treatment specified: approximately nine-day PBMC culture with coronavirus spike peptide pools or control peptides (ViraFEST assay). On this clonotype: No antigen is known for it.

The receptor's source is a human donor who had recovered from COVID-19. This specimen was CD4+ T cells from blood, cultured in vitro, taken before SARS-CoV-2 vaccination. The rearrangement uses TRBV6-5 and TRBJ2-1, with D tentatively TRBD2 (5 bases). CDR3 sequence (DNA): TGTGCCAGCAGTTCCGGGAACCCCGGCTACAATGAGCAGTTCTTC. Protein: CASSSGNPGYNEQFF.